What follows describes a single TCR beta chain. These data originate in a study of blood T cell repertoires in COVID-19. Looking at the study overall: Samples of COVID-19 (acute and convalescent) were obtained from the United States, Italy and Spain.

Sequencing was performed with immunoSEQ multiplex PCR; in TCRdb, only in-frame clones are kept and a portion is missing. The top ten hold 4.5% to 7% of the sample, which has 56,000 or so clones, around four fifths seen once. Germline-derived CDR1 and CDR2 are SNHLY and FYNNEI. The J segment lost 4 bases and the V segment lost 6 bases, leaving 7 bases of the junction unmatched. The CDR3 sequence is 14 residues long. The chain is built from TRBV2 and TRBJ2-7, with 9 positions matching TRBD2. This receptor was identified in a woman aged 70-85 years with acute or convalescent COVID-19. Sequencing was performed on peripheral blood. CDR3 amino acids: CASSYGGGAYEQYF. CDR3 in DNA: TGTGCCAGCAGCTATGGCGGGGGGGCGTACGAGCAGTACTTC.